The clone carrying this T cell receptor beta chain was recorded at least ten times. In TCRdb, the 5' RACE reads were re-called with MiXCR into one record per CDR3 protein. The table shows 1.5 million or so distinct CDR3 sequences, with under 35% occurring only once. These data originate in a study of identical twins. Germline V gives CDR1 SGHTA, CDR2 FQGNSA. The V gene lost 0 bases and the J gene lost 3 bases, with 10 bases spanning the gap. The CDR3 is 15 residues long. The gene calls are TRBV7-2 and TRBJ2-3; TRBD2 is a possible D gene (6 bases). The source is a newborn girl in good health. Sequenced input: cord blood. The CDR3, as DNA: TGTGCCAGCAGCTTAGCGGTCGGGAGAACAGATACGCAGTATTTT. As protein: CASSLAVGRTDTQYF.